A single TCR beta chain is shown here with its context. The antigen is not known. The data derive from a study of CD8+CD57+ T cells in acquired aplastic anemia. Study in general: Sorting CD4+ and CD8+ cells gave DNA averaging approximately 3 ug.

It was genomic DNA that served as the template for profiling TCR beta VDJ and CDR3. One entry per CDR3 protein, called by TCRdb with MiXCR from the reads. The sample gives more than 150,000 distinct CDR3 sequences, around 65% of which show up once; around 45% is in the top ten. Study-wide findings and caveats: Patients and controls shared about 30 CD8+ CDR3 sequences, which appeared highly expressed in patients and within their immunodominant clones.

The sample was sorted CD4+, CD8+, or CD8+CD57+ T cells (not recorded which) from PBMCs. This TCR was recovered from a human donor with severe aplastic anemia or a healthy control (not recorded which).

This CDR3 is CASSEVAKNIQYF. The CDR3 nucleotides are TGTGCCAGCAGTGAAGTAGCCAAAAACATTCAGTACTTC. V and J are TRBV7-6 and TRBJ2-4; D is ambiguous. This CDR3 contains 13 residues. Germline V CDR1 and CDR2: SGHVS, FNYEAQ. Trimming shortened V by 6 bases and J by 0 bases, and 6 bases separated the two germline ends. Filled out from reference TRBV7-6 and TRBJ2-4, the complete variable domain reads GAGVSQSPRYKVTKRGQDVALRCDPISGHVSLYWYRQALGQGPEFLTYFNYEAQQDKSGLPNDRFSAERPEGSISTLTIQRTEQRDSAMYRCASSEVAKNIQYFGAGTRLSVL.